This T cell receptor beta chain was sequenced for a study of T-cell memory formation after mild COVID-19. The overall study: The two donors had largely donor-specific TCR clusters.

5'RACE primed at constant segments yielded TCR alpha and TCR beta cDNA libraries bearing sample barcodes and UMIs. TCRdb independently ran MiXCR on the 5' RACE reads; one entry per CDR3 protein. The sample carries a few hundred thousand distinct CDR3 sequences, around 16% recorded once. The CDR3 is made up of 15 amino acids. The germline gives CDR1 DFQATT, CDR2 SNEGSKA (reference sequence). V lost 5 bases, J lost 1 base, and 18 bases lay in between. This receptor was obtained from a young man who had mild COVID-19 (a few samples of this study predate the infection). Cell type and time point are not known. What was sequenced was PBMCs or a T cell subset sorted from them (not recorded which). The chain carries TRBV20-1 and TRBJ2-7, with D tentatively TRBD2 (5 bases). CDR3 in amino acids: CSAPQSPGGSYEQYF. The CDR3 coding sequence is TGCAGTGCTCCTCAATCCCCAGGAGGTTCCTACGAGCAGTACTTC.